The 11 T cell receptor beta chains presented below share a single source sample, sequenced in a study of T-cell reconstitution after alpha-beta-depleted transplantation in children. Preparing the TCRbeta library involved the use of unique molecular identifiers. TCRdb redid the calling of the PCR reads with MiXCR, one entry per CDR3 protein. Of about 980,000 distinct CDR3 sequences in the sample, about 26% were seen once. Sample: PBMCs, mostly from graft donor cells, taken 360 days after TCRalphabeta/CD19-depleted stem cell transplant. The receptors were gathered from a boy under two years old who had a stem cell transplant for SCID, so the T cells may come from the graft donor.

This clonotype appeared a few times. This chain links TRBV6-5 with TRBJ2-2; 13 positions agree with TRBD2. This CDR3 has 18 amino acids. Trimming cost V 0 bases and J 6 bases; bases outside gene matches: 7. Germline loops: CDR1 MNHEY, CDR2 SVGAGI. The DNA for the CDR3 is TGTGCCAGCAGTTACTCGACCAAACTAGCGGGGGGGCCCGGGGAGCTGTTTTTT. This gives the protein CASSYSTKLAGGPGELFF.

This clonotype has a handful of counts. V and J are TRBV12-3 or TRBV12-4 and TRBJ2-7; a weak D match, TRBD1 (6 bases). The V end was cut by 0 bases, the J end by 0 bases, with 9 bases between. The CDR3 has 15 amino acids. In DNA, the CDR3 is TGTGCCAGCAGTTTAGCGTTGGGGGCCTCCTACGAGCAGTACTTC. The encoded protein is CASSLALGASYEQYF.

There are a few counts of this clonotype. V is TRBV7-2 and J is TRBJ2-5; D unresolved. V lost 1 base and J 2 bases, leaving 11 bases between the germline ends. CDR1 and CDR2 from the germline V gene are SGHTA and FQGNSA. This CDR3 has 15 amino acids. DNA of the CDR3: TGTGCCAGCAGCTTAGTTATCTCTAGACAAGAGACCCAGTACTTC. This encodes CASSLVISRQETQYF.

This CDR3 reads CATAAGGGYEQFF. CDR3 sequence (DNA): TGTGCCACCGCAGCGGGAGGGGGCTATGAGCAGTTCTTC. This sequence joins TRBV12-3 or TRBV12-4 and TRBJ2-1; 10 nucleotides match TRBD2. The CDR3 loop spans 13 amino acids. Trimming removed 10 bases from V and 8 bases from J; junction bases left unmatched: 8.

V gene TRBV2 combines with J gene TRBJ2-6; 8 bases are a match to TRBD1. The CDR3 is 17 residues long. Germline values: CDR1 SNHLY, CDR2 FYNNEI. Trimming removed 6 bases from V and 1 base from J; junction bases left unmatched: 8. CDR3 amino acids: CASSQGARRSGANVLTF. In DNA, the CDR3 is TGTGCCAGCAGCCAGGGGGCTAGGAGATCTGGGGCCAACGTCCTGACTTTC.

This clonotype was detected a few times. This sequence joins TRBV12-3 or TRBV12-4 and TRBJ2-7; TRBD1 is a possible D gene (6 bases). The CDR3 runs to 14 residues. Trimming removed 5 bases at V and 4 bases at J, with 15 bases between. The CDR3 nucleotides read TGTGCCAGCAGTAATGGGGGCCATGAGTACGAGCAGTACTTC. Residues: CASSNGGHEYEQYF.

The chain joins TRBV12-3 or TRBV12-4 to TRBJ2-3; D remains unclear. The CDR3 sequence is 14 residues long. V lost 6 bases, J lost 0 bases, and 10 bases lay in between. In DNA, the CDR3 is TGTGCCAGCAGCCCACAAATTAGCACAGATACGCAGTATTTT. It specifies CASSPQISTDTQYF.

The J gene is TRBJ2-3, the V gene TRBV18, with D possibly matching TRBD2 (6 bases). V was cut by 2 bases and J by 0 bases, with 18 bases left in between. The CDR3 length is 18 residues. The V gene's germline CDR1 is KGHSH and CDR2 LQKENI. The CDR3 DNA follows: TGTGCCAGCTCACCATACACTAGCACTCGCGCTAGCACAGATACGCAGTATTTT. Amino acid sequence: CASSPYTSTRASTDTQYF.

Points on this clonotype: One end of the junction is discordant with germline, which a read error may explain. The chain recombines TRBV20-1 with TRBJ2-3; D gene ambiguous. This CDR3 has 17 amino acids. Germline assignment: CDR1 DFQATT and CDR2 SNEGSKA (reference sequence). CDR3 residues: CCARPGETHLSTDTQYF. The CDR3 DNA follows: TGCTGTGCTAGGCCAGGAGAAACCCACCTTAGCACAGATACGCAGTATTTT.

V usage is TRBV7-9 and J usage is TRBJ1-4; D unclear. V lost 3 bases and J lost 4, with 18 bases in between. The CDR3 contains 17 residues. Germline CDR1 SEHNR, CDR2 FQNEAQ (reference sequence). The CDR3 nucleotides read TGTGCCAGCAGCTTCTTACCTACCTTCCATGATAATGAAAAACTGTTTTTT. Its protein product is CASSFLPTFHDNEKLFF.

This sequence joins TRBV6-2 or TRBV6-3 and TRBJ2-1, with a tentative D call TRBD1 (6 bases). Germline CDR1 is MNHEY and CDR2 is SVGEGT. V was clipped by 6 bases and J by 6 bases, with 24 bases between them. This CDR3 has 17 residues. CDR3 loop: CASRGGSTGFSTNEQFF. CDR3 DNA: TGTGCCAGCAGAGGTGGAAGCACAGGGTTCTCGACCAATGAGCAGTTCTTC.